This T cell receptor (beta chain) was captured in a study of blood T cells in healthy people across ages. Whole-study findings and limits: What prevented conclusive comparison of naive and antigen-experienced cells was that PBMCs were unsorted.

Germline loops: CDR1 DFQATT, CDR2 SNEGSKA (reference sequence). The CDR3 contains 16 residues. Trimming took 5 bases from V and 7 from J; bases not matched to a gene: 9. Combining a sample-barcoded 5' primer with a J-beta primer mix, a second PCR ran for roughly 7 to 11 cycles. Each CDR3 protein gets one entry after TCRdb re-called the 5' RACE reads with MiXCR. Among approximately 810,000 distinct CDR3 sequences listed, more than 25% were seen once. Remarks on this clonotype: Its target is unknown.

The chain links TRBV20-1 to TRBJ2-3, with 16 bases fitting TRBD2. The source material was blood. This TCR came from an elderly woman in good health. The CDR3 nucleotides are TGCAGTGCTTCACCGGGACTAGCGGGGGGGCCGAATACGCAGTATTTT. It encodes CSASPGLAGGPNTQYF.